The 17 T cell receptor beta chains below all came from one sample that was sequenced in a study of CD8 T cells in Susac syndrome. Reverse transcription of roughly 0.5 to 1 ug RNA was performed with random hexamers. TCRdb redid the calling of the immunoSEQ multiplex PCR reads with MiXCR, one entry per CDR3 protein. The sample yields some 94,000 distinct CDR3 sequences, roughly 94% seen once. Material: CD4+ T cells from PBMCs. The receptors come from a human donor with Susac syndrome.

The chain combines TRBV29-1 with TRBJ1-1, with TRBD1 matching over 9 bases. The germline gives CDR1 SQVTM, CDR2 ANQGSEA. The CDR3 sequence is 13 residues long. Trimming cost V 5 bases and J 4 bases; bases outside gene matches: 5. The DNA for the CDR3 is TGCAGCGTTCTGGGACAGGGAACCACTGAAGCTTTCTTT. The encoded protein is CSVLGQGTTEAFF.

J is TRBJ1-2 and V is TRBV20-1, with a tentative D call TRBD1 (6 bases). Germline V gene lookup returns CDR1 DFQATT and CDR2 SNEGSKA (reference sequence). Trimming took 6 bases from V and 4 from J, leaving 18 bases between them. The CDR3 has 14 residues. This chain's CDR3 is CSARVLGGRYGYTF. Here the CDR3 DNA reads TGCAGTGCCCGCGTGTTGGGGGGGCGCTATGGCTACACCTTC.

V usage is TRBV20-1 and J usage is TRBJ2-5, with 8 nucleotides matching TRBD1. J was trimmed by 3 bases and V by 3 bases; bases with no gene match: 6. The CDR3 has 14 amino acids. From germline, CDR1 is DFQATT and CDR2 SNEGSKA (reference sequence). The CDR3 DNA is TGCAGTGCTAGTTTTCTGGGACAGGAAGAGACCCAGTACTTC. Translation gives CSASFLGQEETQYF.

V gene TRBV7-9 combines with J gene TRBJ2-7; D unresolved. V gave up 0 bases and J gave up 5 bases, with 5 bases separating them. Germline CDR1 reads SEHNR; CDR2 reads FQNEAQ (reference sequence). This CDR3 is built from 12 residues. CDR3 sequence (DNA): TGTGCCAGCAGCTTAGCGGGCGACGAGCAGTACTTC. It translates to CASSLAGDEQYF.

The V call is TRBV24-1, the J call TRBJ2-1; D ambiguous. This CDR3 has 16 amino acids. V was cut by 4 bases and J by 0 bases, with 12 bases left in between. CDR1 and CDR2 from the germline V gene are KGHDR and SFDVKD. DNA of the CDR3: TGTGCCACCAGTGACGCCGGCCATAGCTCCTACAATGAGCAGTTCTTC. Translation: CATSDAGHSSYNEQFF.

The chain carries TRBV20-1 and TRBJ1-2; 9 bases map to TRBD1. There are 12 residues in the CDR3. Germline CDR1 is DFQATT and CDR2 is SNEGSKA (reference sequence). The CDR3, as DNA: TGCGAAATTAAGACAGGGGGGTACGGCTACACCTTC. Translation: CEIKTGGYGYTF.

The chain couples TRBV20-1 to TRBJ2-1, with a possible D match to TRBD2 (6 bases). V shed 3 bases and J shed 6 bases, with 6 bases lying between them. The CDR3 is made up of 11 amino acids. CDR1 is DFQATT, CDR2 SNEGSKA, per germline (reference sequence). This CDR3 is CSAREGNEQFF. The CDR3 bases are TGCAGTGCTAGGGAGGGCAATGAGCAGTTCTTC.

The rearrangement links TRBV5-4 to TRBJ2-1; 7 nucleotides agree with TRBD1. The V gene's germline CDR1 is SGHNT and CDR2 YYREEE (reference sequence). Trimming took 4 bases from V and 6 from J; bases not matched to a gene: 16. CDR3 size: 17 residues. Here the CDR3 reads CASSEIWTGQAFNEQFF. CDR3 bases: TGTGCCAGCAGCGAAATCTGGACAGGCCAAGCGTTCAATGAGCAGTTCTTC.

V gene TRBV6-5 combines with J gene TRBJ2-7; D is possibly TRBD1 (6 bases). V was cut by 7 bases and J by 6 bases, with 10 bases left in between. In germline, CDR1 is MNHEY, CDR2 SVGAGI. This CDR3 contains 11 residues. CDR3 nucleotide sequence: TGTGCCAGCACAGGGGTGGGCGAGCAGTACTTC. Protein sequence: CASTGVGEQYF.

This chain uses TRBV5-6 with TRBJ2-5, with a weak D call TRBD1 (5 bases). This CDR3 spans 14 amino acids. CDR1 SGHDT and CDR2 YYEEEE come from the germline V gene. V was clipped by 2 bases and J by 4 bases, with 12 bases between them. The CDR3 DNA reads TGTGCCAGCAGCTTCTTCAGGGATGGAGAGACCCAGTACTTC. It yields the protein CASSFFRDGETQYF.

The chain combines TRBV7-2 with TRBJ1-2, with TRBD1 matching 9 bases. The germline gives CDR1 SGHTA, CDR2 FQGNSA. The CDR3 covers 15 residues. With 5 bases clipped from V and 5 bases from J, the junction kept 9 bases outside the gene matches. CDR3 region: CASSLGGQGDYGYTF. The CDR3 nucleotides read TGTGCCAGCAGCCTAGGGGGACAGGGCGATTATGGCTACACCTTC.

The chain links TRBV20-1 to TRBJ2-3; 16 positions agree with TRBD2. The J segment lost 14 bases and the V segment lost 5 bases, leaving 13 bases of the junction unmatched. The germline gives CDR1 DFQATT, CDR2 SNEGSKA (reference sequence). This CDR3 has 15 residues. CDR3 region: CSAEVPGLAGGRRYF. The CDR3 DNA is TGCAGTGCTGAAGTCCCGGGACTAGCGGGGGGGCGACGGTATTTT.

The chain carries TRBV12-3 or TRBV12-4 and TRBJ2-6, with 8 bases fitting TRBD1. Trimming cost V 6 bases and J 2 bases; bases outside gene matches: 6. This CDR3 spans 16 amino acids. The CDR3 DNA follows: TGTGCCAGCAGGTGGACAGGGTCTACTGGGGCCAACGTCCTGACTTTC. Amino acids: CASRWTGSTGANVLTF.

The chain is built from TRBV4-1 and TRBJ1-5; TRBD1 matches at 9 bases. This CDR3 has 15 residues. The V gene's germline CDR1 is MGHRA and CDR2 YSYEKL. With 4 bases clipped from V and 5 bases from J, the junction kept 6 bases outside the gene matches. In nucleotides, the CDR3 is TGCGCCAGCAGCCCCGGGACAGGGATCTATCAGCCCCAGCATTTT. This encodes CASSPGTGIYQPQHF.

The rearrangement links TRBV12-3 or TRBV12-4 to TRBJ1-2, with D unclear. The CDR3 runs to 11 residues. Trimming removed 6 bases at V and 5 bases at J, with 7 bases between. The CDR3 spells CASSTFYGYTF. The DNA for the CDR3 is TGTGCCAGCAGCACCTTTTATGGCTACACCTTC.

This CDR3 is CSVGGTTLYNEQFF. The CDR3 region has the DNA TGCAGCGTTGGGGGGACCACCCTCTACAATGAGCAGTTCTTC. The chain is built from TRBV29-1 and TRBJ2-1, with D perhaps matching TRBD1 or TRBD2 (5 bases each). Deletions cut 4 bases from V and 3 bases from J, with 13 bases between. This CDR3 is built from 14 residues. Germline CDR1 and CDR2: SQVTM and ANQGSEA.

The CDR3 region is CASSQDISVFYGYTF. The CDR3 DNA reads as TGCGCCAGCAGCCAAGATATATCGGTATTCTATGGCTACACCTTC. V and J are TRBV4-3 and TRBJ1-2; unclear D gene. The CDR3 contains 15 residues. The germline gives CDR1 LGHNA, CDR2 YSLEER. With 0 bases removed from V and 4 bases from J, the gap between germline ends came to 12 bases.